One sample yielded the 7 T cell receptor beta chains listed below, sequenced in a study of blood T cell repertoires in COVID-19. Some clones are missing from TCRdb's copy, which holds only in-frame ones; the method was immunoSEQ multiplex PCR. The data contain 100,000 to 150,000 clones, around 80% of them singletons. Source material: peripheral blood. These receptors were taken from a man under 40 with COVID-19, enrolled during active disease.

The chain combines TRBV3-1 (or the pseudogene TRBV3-2) with TRBJ1-1; perhaps TRBD1 as D (5 bases). V was cut by 0 bases and J by 1 base, with 6 bases left in between. The germline V gene has CDR1 LGHDT and CDR2 YNNKEL (reference sequence). CDR3 length equals 14 residues. CDR3 nucleotides: TGTGCCAGCAGCCAAGATAGGGGGAACACTGAAGCTTTCTTT. It yields the protein CASSQDRGNTEAFF.

The genes are TRBV5-4 and TRBJ2-5, with 7 bases matching TRBD1. V dropped 3 bases and J dropped 0; count of bases not matched to a gene: 2. The CDR3 extends over 14 amino acids. Germline values: CDR1 SGHNT, CDR2 YYREEE (reference sequence). CDR3 sequence reads: CASSWGQNQETQYF. The DNA for the CDR3 is TGTGCCAGCAGCTGGGGACAGAACCAAGAGACCCAGTACTTC.

This clone showed up just once. The V call is TRBV11-3, the J call TRBJ1-2, with D unresolved. This CDR3 region has 13 residues. The germline V and J ends were trimmed by 8 bases and 6 bases, with 16 bases remaining between them. In germline, CDR1 is SGHNT, CDR2 YENEEA. The CDR3, as DNA: TGTGCCAGCGGGAGGGAGGAAAGGGATGGCTACACCTTC. It translates to CASGREERDGYTF.

This sequence joins TRBV6-5 and TRBJ2-5; D possibly corresponds to TRBD1 (5 bases). V lost 6 bases and J 1 base, leaving 12 bases between the germline ends. There are 14 residues in the CDR3. The germline V gene has CDR1 MNHEY and CDR2 SVGAGI. The CDR3 protein is CASSPSQGQETQYF. CDR3 nucleotide sequence: TGTGCCAGCAGCCCGAGCCAGGGCCAAGAGACCCAGTACTTC.

V gene TRBV6-5 combines with J gene TRBJ1-5; the match to TRBD1 covers 9 bases. V shed 5 bases, J shed 7 bases, and the junction held 9 bases outside the gene matches. Germline values: CDR1 MNHEY, CDR2 SVGAGI. This CDR3 contains 15 residues. DNA for the CDR3: TGTGCCAGCAGTCCGGCGGGACAGGGTTACCAGCCCCAGCATTTT. Amino acid sequence: CASSPAGQGYQPQHF.

The V call is TRBV23-1, the J call TRBJ1-6; D possibly corresponds to TRBD1 (5 bases). TRBV23-1 is an open reading frame whose function is uncertain. Trimming shortened V by 4 bases and J by 7 bases, and 17 bases separated the two germline ends. The CDR3 extends over 16 amino acids. The CDR3 DNA reads as TGCGCCAGCAGTCCCCGGGCAGGGCGTTTGAATTCACCCCTCCACTTT. Protein sequence: CASSPRAGRLNSPLHF.

This chain connects TRBV29-1 to TRBJ1-2, with D possibly matching TRBD1 (6 bases). The CDR3 consists of 13 residues. V lost 5 bases, J lost 5 bases, and 15 bases lay in between. The germline V gene encodes CDR1 SQVTM and CDR2 ANQGSEA. DNA of the CDR3: TGCAGCGTTTGGGCACAGGGTGGTTATGGCTACACCTTC. Translating it yields CSVWAQGGYGYTF.